The rows below give T cell receptor beta chains drawn from one sample of a study of PD-L1 blockade in urothelial cancer. Libraries were prepared by immunoSEQ multiplex PCR; TCRdb keeps only in-frame clonotypes and omits some of them. The profile covers 130,000 or so clones, with roughly 80% appearing a single time and 3.2% taken by the ten largest. This material consisted of PBMCs, taken around atezolizumab (anti-PD-L1) treatment. The source is a man aged 45 to 65 with urothelial cancer. Each CDR3 is given with its conserved first and last residue. D genes are given only for firm matches. Clone size, where shown, is once, few, many, or a class for clones that have expanded.

TRBV5-1	15	NA	NA	TRBJ2-7	CASSLLGGGGREQYF	TGCGCCAGCAGCTTGCTAGGTGGTGGGGGCAGGGAGCAGTACTTC
TRBV7-2	14	NA	NA	TRBJ1-1	CASSFSRANTEAFF	TGTGCCAGCAGCTTTTCTCGAGCGAACACTGAAGCTTTCTTT
TRBV4-1	16	TRBD2	NA	TRBJ2-3	CASSARTSGPTDTQYF	TGCGCCAGCAGCGCGCGGACTAGCGGGCCCACAGATACGCAGTATTTT
TRBV28	17	NA	NA	TRBJ1-1	CASSSGGYSFMNTEAFF	TGTGCCAGCAGTTCCGGCGGGTACTCGTTCATGAACACTGAAGCTTTCTTT
TRBV5-1	16	TRBD2	NA	TRBJ2-3	CASSPALAGGTDTQYF	TGCGCCAGCAGCCCCGCGCTAGCGGGGGGTACAGATACGCAGTATTTT
TRBV5-1	17	TRBD2	few	TRBJ2-1	CASSVGTWRESDNEQFF	TGCGCCAGCAGCGTCGGCACGTGGCGGGAGAGCGACAATGAGCAGTTCTTC
TRBV7-8	17	TRBD1	NA	TRBJ1-5	CASSEGRDRGLNRAQHF	TGTGCCAGCAGCGAGGGCCGGGACAGGGGGTTGAATAGGGCCCAGCATTTT
TRBV5-8	16	TRBD2	NA	TRBJ2-7	CASSPGGLVLSYEQYF	TGTGCCAGCAGCCCGGGCGGACTAGTCCTCTCCTACGAGCAGTACTTC
TRBV4-1	15	TRBD1	NA	TRBJ1-5	CASSQGTGDNQPQHF	TGCGCCAGCAGCCAAGGGACAGGGGACAATCAGCCCCAGCATTTT
TRBV2	14	TRBD1	NA	TRBJ2-1	CASSERTGRNEQFF	TGTGCCAGCAGTGAGCGGACAGGGAGAAATGAGCAGTTCTTC
TRBV28	15	TRBD1	NA	TRBJ2-7	CASSSTGTGSYEQYF	TGTGCCAGCAGTTCAACCGGGACAGGCTCCTACGAGCAGTACTTC
TRBV6-5	14	NA	NA	TRBJ1-1	CASSHGQWNSEAFF	TGTGCCAGCAGTCACGGCCAGTGGAACAGTGAAGCTTTCTTT
TRBV10-3	13	NA	few	TRBJ1-4	CAISGGTNEKLFF	TGTGCCATCAGTGGCGGTACTAATGAAAAACTGTTTTTT
TRBV6-1	15	NA	NA	TRBJ1-5	CASSQEGYRNQPQHF	TGTGCCAGCAGCCAGGAGGGATACCGCAATCAGCCCCAGCATTTT
TRBV5-6	14	NA	once	TRBJ1-3	CASRPLLSGNTIYF	TGTGCCAGCAGACCACTTCTGTCTGGAAACACCATATATTTT
TRBV28	16	NA	NA	TRBJ2-5	CASSSSTSGNQETQYF	NA
TRBV14	15	NA	NA	TRBJ2-3	CASSQERGRADTQYF	TGTGCCAGCAGCCAAGAACGGGGTCGGGCAGATACGCAGTATTTT
TRBV6-1	19	NA	NA	TRBJ2-4	CASSEVGGTLGRAKNIQYF	TGTGCCAGCAGTGAAGTCGGAGGGACCCTGGGGAGAGCCAAAAACATTCAGTACTTC
TRBV27	16	TRBD2	NA	TRBJ2-5	CASSLGLAGGDETQYF	TGTGCCAGCAGTTTAGGGCTAGCGGGAGGGGACGAGACCCAGTACTTC
TRBV19	16	NA	few	TRBJ1-1	CASSNPSRAGDTEAFF	TGTGCCAGTAGTAACCCATCTCGGGCAGGGGACACTGAAGCTTTCTTT
TRBV4-1	14	NA	NA	TRBJ1-2	CASSQDQYAGGYTF	TGCGCCAGCAGCCAAGATCAATACGCGGGGGGCTACACCTTC
TRBV28	19	TRBD1	NA	TRBJ1-5	CASINQAGQGGLYNQPQHF	TGTGCCAGCATAAATCAAGCCGGACAGGGTGGTTTATACAATCAGCCCCAGCATTTT
TRBV6-6	16	TRBD2	NA	TRBJ2-7	CASTLNSGRSLYEQYF	TGTGCCAGCACTCTCAATAGCGGGAGATCGTTGTACGAGCAGTACTTC
TRBV9	14	TRBD2	NA	TRBJ2-5	CASSVASGRETQYF	TGTGCCAGCAGCGTAGCCAGCGGGAGAGAGACCCAGTACTTC
TRBV18	14	TRBD1	NA	TRBJ2-3	CASSLTGGTDTQYF	TGTGCCAGCTCCCTAACAGGGGGAACAGATACGCAGTATTTT
TRBV9	13	NA	NA	TRBJ2-7	CASSVEPNYEQYF	TGTGCCAGCAGCGTAGAGCCAAACTACGAGCAGTACTTC
TRBV7-3	15	NA	NA	TRBJ2-3	CASSPHVLGGGTQYF	TGTGCCAGCAGCCCACATGTTCTTGGTGGAGGTACGCAGTATTTT
TRBV19	14	TRBD2	NA	TRBJ2-2	CASSDREGTGELFF	TGTGCCAGTAGTGACCGGGAGGGCACCGGGGAGCTGTTTTTT
TRBV14	14	NA	NA	TRBJ1-5	CASSQVGVNQPQHF	TGTGCCAGCAGCCAAGTCGGAGTCAATCAGCCCCAGCATTTT
TRBV5-1	12	NA	NA	TRBJ2-2	CASNAGSGELFF	TGCGCCAGCAATGCGGGGTCCGGGGAGCTGTTTTTT
TRBV28	15	NA	NA	TRBJ1-4	CASTPGSGFGEKLFF	TGTGCCAGCACCCCGGGGTCGGGGTTTGGGGAAAAACTGTTTTTT
TRBV7-6	14	TRBD1	NA	TRBJ2-5	CASSLATGRETQYF	TGTGCCAGCAGCTTAGCGACAGGGCGGGAGACCCAGTACTTC
TRBV5-4	16	NA	NA	TRBJ2-1	CASSLSAGYGAHEQFF	TGTGCCAGCAGCTTGTCGGCGGGATATGGGGCGCATGAGCAGTTCTTC
TRBV7-2	18	TRBD2	once	TRBJ2-3	CASSLRLAGALTTDTQYF	TGTGCCAGCAGCTTAAGACTAGCGGGAGCTCTTACGACAGATACGCAGTATTTT
TRBV18	16	TRBD1	NA	TRBJ1-1	CASSPEGQFQVTEAFF	TGTGCCAGCTCACCTGAGGGACAGTTTCAAGTCACTGAAGCTTTCTTT
TRBV6-5	13	NA	NA	TRBJ1-6	CASRPGDYSPLHF	TGTGCCAGCAGACCCGGTGACTATTCACCCCTCCACTTT
TRBV4-1	13	NA	NA	TRBJ2-7	CASSPPSSYEQYF	TGCGCCAGCAGTCCCCCTAGCTCCTACGAGCAGTACTTC
TRBV6-6	13	NA	once	TRBJ2-1	CASSSIPDNEQFF	TGTGCCAGCAGCTCTATCCCGGACAATGAGCAGTTCTTC
TRBV9	16	NA	NA	TRBJ2-3	CASSVAGRGDTDTQYF	TGTGCCAGCAGCGTAGCTGGGCGCGGGGACACAGATACGCAGTATTTT
TRBV16	15	NA	NA	TRBJ2-2	CASSQVTVATGELFF	TGTGCCAGCAGCCAGGTCACGGTTGCGACCGGGGAGCTGTTTTTT
TRBV6-1	14	TRBD1	NA	TRBJ1-6	CASSGGTANSPLHF	TGTGCCAGCAGTGGGGGGACAGCTAATTCACCCCTCCACTTT
TRBV28	15	NA	many	TRBJ2-1	CASSLTGGLYNEQFF	TGTGCCAGCAGTCTCACAGGGGGACTATACAATGAGCAGTTCTTC
TRBV5-1	16	NA	once	TRBJ2-1	CASSEHVQASYNEQFF	TGCGCCAGCAGCGAACACGTACAGGCCTCCTACAATGAGCAGTTCTTC
TRBV5-1	15	TRBD2	NA	TRBJ2-5	CASSGVGLARETQYF	TGCGCCAGCAGCGGAGTTGGACTAGCCCGAGAGACCCAGTACTTC
TRBV6-5	14	NA	NA	TRBJ2-1	CASRRTDSYNEQFF	TGTGCCAGCAGACGGACAGACTCCTACAATGAGCAGTTCTTC
TRBV29-1	12	TRBD1	NA	TRBJ1-4	CSVLYSGGKLFF	TGCAGCGTTCTATACTCAGGGGGGAAACTGTTTTTT
TRBV18	12	NA	NA	TRBJ2-1	CASSPGTSRQFF	TGTGCCAGCTCACCGGGGACTTCCCGACAGTTCTTC
TRBV9	14	TRBD1	NA	TRBJ1-5	CASSNRDRGPPQHF	TGTGCCAGCAGCAACCGGGACAGGGGTCCCCCCCAGCATTTT
TRBV28	14	NA	few	TRBJ1-1	CASSVGPRGTEAFF	TGTGCCAGCAGCGTGGGCCCCCGTGGCACTGAAGCTTTCTTT
TRBV5-1	16	TRBD2	NA	TRBJ2-7	CASSLAGGTSAYEQYF	TGCGCCAGCAGCTTGGCGGGTGGGACTAGCGCCTACGAGCAGTACTTC
TRBV19	18	TRBD1	NA	TRBJ1-1	CASSLTRGQARGLTEAFF	TGTGCCAGTAGCTTGACGAGGGGGCAGGCGCGGGGTTTGACTGAAGCTTTCTTT
TRBV2	13	NA	NA	TRBJ1-1	CASSERQNTEAFF	TGTGCCAGCAGTGAAAGACAGAACACTGAAGCTTTCTTT
TRBV6-5	16	NA	NA	TRBJ2-1	CASSYSITSGHNEQFF	TGTGCCAGCAGTTACTCGATAACTTCAGGGCACAATGAGCAGTTCTTC
TRBV9	14	NA	NA	TRBJ2-7	CASSVSLASYEQYF	TGTGCCAGCAGCGTCAGTTTGGCTTCCTACGAGCAGTACTTC
TRBV5-1	13	NA	NA	TRBJ2-7	CASRPQDSYEQYF	TGCGCCAGCAGGCCCCAGGATTCCTACGAGCAGTACTTC
TRBV6-1	14	NA	NA	TRBJ2-1	CASSEWAQGDEQFF	TGTGCCAGCAGTGAATGGGCCCAGGGTGATGAGCAGTTCTTC
TRBV15	12	TRBD1	NA	TRBJ1-6	CATSRETGTRTF	TGTGCCACCAGCAGAGAGACAGGGACTCGCACTTTT
TRBV5-4	15	NA	NA	TRBJ2-7	CASSLVPSIIHEQYF	TGTGCCAGCAGCTTGGTTCCTAGCATTATCCACGAGCAGTACTTC
TRBV18	15	NA	once	TRBJ1-4	CASSPPEGGNEKLFF	TGTGCCAGCTCACCACCGGAAGGGGGAAATGAAAAACTGTTTTTT
TRBV18	16	NA	NA	TRBJ1-4	CASSPSEVGPNEKLFF	TGTGCCAGCTCACCATCGGAGGTGGGTCCTAATGAAAAACTGTTTTTT